A selection of T cell receptor beta chains follows, all from one sample in a study of cytotoxic CD8 clonotypes in ibrutinib-treated CLL. Sequencing was performed with immunoSEQ multiplex PCR; in TCRdb, only in-frame clones are kept and a portion is missing. The sample holds 150,000 or so clones; about four fifths are singletons and the top ten take 4.6%. Specimen: PBMCs, collected after 24 months of ibrutinib treatment. Receptors originate from a human donor with chronic lymphocytic leukemia. The CDR3 runs from the conserved cysteine through the conserved F or W. A D gene is named only where the DNA matches it firmly. Not all rows give a size; the values are once, few, many and, for expanded clones, a class.

- TRBJ1-5 TRBV5-1 TRBD1 CASSLGTGPYSNQPQHF TGCGCCAGCAGCTTGGGGACAGGGCCTTATAGCAATCAGCCCCAGCATTTT
- TRBJ2-1 TRBV7-2 TRBD2 CASSFDPRLAGVFYNEQFF TGTGCCAGCAGCTTCGATCCCCGACTAGCGGGAGTTTTCTACAATGAGCAGTTCTTC
- TRBJ2-7 TRBV28 TRBD2 CASTSPPFGLAVNYEQYF TGTGCCAGCACTTCACCCCCCTTTGGACTAGCGGTGAACTACGAGCAGTACTTC
once TRBJ1-2 TRBV4-2 - CASSQDGREWGYTF TGTGCCAGCAGCCAAGATGGTAGGGAGTGGGGCTACACCTTC
- TRBJ1-5 TRBV7-8 - CASSLMGGGGNQPQHF TGTGCCAGCAGCTTAATGGGCGGGGGTGGCAATCAGCCCCAGCATTTT
- TRBJ1-5 TRBV23-1 - CASSQSGPGGSDNQPQHF TGCGCCAGCAGTCAATCGGGACCGGGGGGTTCGGACAATCAGCCCCAGCATTTT
- TRBJ1-3 TRBV18 - CASSPDSRGTNTIYF TGTGCCAGCTCACCAGATTCGCGGGGGACGAACACCATATATTTT
- TRBJ1-4 TRBV5-5 - CASSLVTVRNEKLFF TGTGCCAGCAGCTTGGTGACAGTGAGAAATGAAAAACTGTTTTTT
- TRBJ1-4 TRBV5-1 TRBD1 CASSLAPQQGAQGKLFF TGCGCCAGCAGCTTGGCCCCCCAACAGGGGGCACAAGGGAAACTGTTTTTT
- TRBJ1-1 TRBV4-3 - CASSQDFNRGGTEAFF TGCGCCAGCAGCCAAGACTTCAATAGGGGTGGCACTGAAGCTTTCTTT
once TRBJ1-4 TRBV27 - CASSLNLRYANEKLFF TGTGCCAGCAGTTTGAATCTTAGGTACGCTAATGAAAAACTGTTTTTT
- TRBJ2-5 TRBV7-7 TRBD1 CASSHRQGRETQYF TGTGCTAGCAGCCACCGACAGGGGCGAGAGACCCAGTACTTC
- TRBJ2-1 TRBV7-3 TRBD2 CASSLGTSPMGEQFF TGTGCCAGCAGCTTGGGGACTAGTCCGATGGGTGAGCAGTTCTTC
- TRBJ1-1 TRBV7-9 - CASSLQGPSTEAFF TGTGCCAGCAGCTTACAGGGGCCGAGCACTGAAGCTTTCTTT
- TRBJ1-1 TRBV7-9 - CASRGEEDTEAFF TGTGCCAGCAGAGGGGAAGAGGACACTGAAGCTTTCTTT
once TRBJ2-1 TRBV19 - CASSIFRSSYNEQFF TGTGCCAGTAGTATCTTCCGAAGCTCCTACAATGAGCAGTTCTTC
- TRBJ1-4 TRBV28 - CASSLRGKLFF TGTGCCAGCAGTTTAAGGGGAAAACTGTTTTTT
- TRBJ2-7 TRBV10-3 TRBD2 CAAGGGSAYEQYF TGTGCCGCGGGGGGCGGGTCGGCCTACGAGCAGTACTTC
- TRBJ2-7 TRBV6-5 - CASSQGGGGEQYF TGTGCCAGCAGCCAAGGGGGGGGAGGCGAGCAGTACTTC
few TRBJ1-5 TRBV6-5 TRBD1 CASSSDRDLDNQPQHF TGTGCCAGCAGTTCTGACAGGGATTTAGACAATCAGCCCCAGCATTTT
- TRBJ1-1 TRBV6-1 TRBD1 CASSLETGGTEAFF TGTGCCAGCAGTCTGGAGACAGGGGGCACTGAAGCTTTCTTT
- TRBJ2-7 TRBV6-5 TRBD1 CASSRKGGWEQYF TGTGCCAGCAGTCGCAAAGGGGGCTGGGAGCAGTACTTC
- TRBJ2-5 TRBV18 - CASSPMARQETQYF TGTGCCAGCTCACCAATGGCCAGACAAGAGACCCAGTACTTC
- TRBJ1-1 TRBV7-2 - CASSLVSLSAGYTEAFF TGTGCCAGCAGCTTAGTTAGCCTGTCGGCGGGTTACACTGAAGCTTTCTTT
- TRBJ2-1 TRBV4-1 - CASSQETEFYNEQFF TGCGCCAGCAGCCAAGAAACAGAGTTCTACAATGAGCAGTTCTTC
- TRBJ1-2 TRBV6-1 - CASSEFVGNYGYTF TGTGCCAGCAGTGAATTTGTGGGGAACTATGGCTACACCTTC
- TRBJ2-7 TRBV20-1 - CSANRPYEQYF TGCAGTGCGAATAGGCCCTACGAGCAGTACTTC
- TRBJ1-6 TRBV27 - CASRSSLSYNSPLHF TGTGCCAGCAGATCCTCCCTCAGCTATAATTCACCCCTCCACTTT
- TRBJ1-5 TRBV2 TRBD1 CASSVDRGSGQPQHF TGTGCCAGCAGTGTGGACAGGGGATCTGGCCAGCCCCAGCATTTT
- TRBJ1-2 TRBV2 - CASRGRAWETPWGYTF TGTGCCAGCAGGGGAAGGGCGTGGGAGACCCCTTGGGGCTACACCTTC
- TRBJ2-1 TRBV6-5 - CASGDSYNEQFF TGTGCCAGCGGAGACTCCTACAATGAGCAGTTCTTC
- TRBJ2-3 TRBV4-1 - CASSQHRSDTQYF TGCGCCAGCAGCCAACACAGGTCAGATACGCAGTATTTT
- TRBJ2-1 TRBV7-6 - CASSFSESSYNEQFF TGTGCCAGCAGCTTTTCGGAGAGCTCCTACAATGAGCAGTTCTTC
- TRBJ2-7 TRBV7-9 TRBD1 CASSFTTGTGLYEQYF TGTGCCAGCAGCTTCACTACCGGGACAGGGCTCTACGAGCAGTACTTC
- TRBJ2-1 TRBV4-2 TRBD2 CASSQDVNGRRNEQFF TGTGCCAGCAGCCAAGATGTTAACGGGAGGAGGAATGAGCAGTTCTTC
- TRBJ1-2 TRBV6-1 - CASSNPRDIIYGYTF TGTGCCAGCAGCAACCCCCGGGACATAATCTATGGCTACACCTTC
- TRBJ2-3 TRBV15 TRBD2 CATSGERGGSTDTQYF TGTGCCACCAGCGGAGAGCGGGGGGGTAGCACAGATACGCAGTATTTT
few TRBJ1-2 TRBV28 - CASSSTGYYGYTF TGTGCCAGCAGCAGTACAGGGTATTATGGCTACACCTTC
- TRBJ1-1 TRBV7-3 - CASSPQMNTEAFF TGTGCCAGCAGCCCCCAGATGAACACTGAAGCTTTCTTT
- TRBJ2-1 TRBV28 TRBD1 CASSFPGTGGNEQFF TGTGCCAGCAGTTTCCCCGGGACAGGGGGTAATGAGCAGTTCTTC
- TRBJ2-7 TRBV29-1 TRBD1 CSVEFRKTGEAYEQYF TGCAGCGTTGAGTTTAGGAAGACAGGGGAGGCCTACGAGCAGTACTTC
- TRBJ2-1 TRBV7-3 TRBD2 CASSLKFTSGRRSSYNEQFF TGTGCCAGCAGCTTAAAATTTACTAGCGGGAGGCGGAGCTCCTACAATGAGCAGTTCTTC
few TRBJ2-6 TRBV11-2 - CASSRGGLISGANVLTF TGTGCCAGCAGCAGAGGGGGACTCATCTCTGGGGCCAACGTCCTGACTTTC
- TRBJ1-2 TRBV6-6 TRBD1 CASRRDRVPGYTF TGTGCCAGCAGGAGGGACAGGGTACCTGGCTACACCTTC
once TRBJ1-2 TRBV28 TRBD1 CASSLRGRYQEGYTF TGTGCCAGCAGTTTAAGGGGGCGCTATCAAGAAGGCTACACCTTC
- TRBJ2-1 TRBV30 TRBD1 CAWSALTGPRYNEQFF TGTGCCTGGAGTGCCTTGACAGGGCCTCGTTACAATGAGCAGTTCTTC
- TRBJ1-5 TRBV6-6 - CASGTGSDQPQHF TGTGCCAGCGGAACAGGGAGCGATCAGCCCCAGCATTTT
- TRBJ1-4 TRBV6-1 - CASSRGEKLFF TGTGCCAGCAGCCGGGGTGAAAAACTGTTTTTT
medium-sized TRBJ1-4 TRBV6-4 TRBD1 CASSPGQEGEKLFF TGTGCCAGCAGTCCGGGACAGGAGGGCGAAAAACTGTTTTTT
- TRBJ2-2 TRBV18 - CASSPKLTGELFF TGTGCCAGCTCACCAAAGTTAACCGGGGAGCTGTTTTTT
- TRBJ1-2 TRBV5-1 - CASSFGGANYGYTF TGCGCCAGCAGCTTCGGGGGCGCTAACTATGGCTACACCTTC
- TRBJ1-1 TRBV6-5 TRBD1 CASSRGTDEAFF TGTGCCAGCAGCCGTGGGACAGACGAAGCTTTCTTT
- TRBJ2-7 TRBV6-1 - CASSEEVSSYEQYF TGTGCCAGCAGTGAGGAGGTCTCCTCCTACGAGCAGTACTTC